What follows describes a single TCR beta chain. These data come from a study of blood T cell repertoires in COVID-19. Study context: Samples representing acute and convalescent COVID-19 were sourced from the United States, Italy and Spain.

Original handling: It was from reference gene primer amplification that nucleated cell counts were estimated. Sequenced by immunoSEQ multiplex PCR; TCRdb stores in-frame clones only, minus some. V, J and clone size reflect that table, while D and trimming were determined from the DNA. The sample yields around 80,000 clones, approximately 86% seen once. The receptor was derived from a woman at least 80 years old with acute or convalescent COVID-19. The specimen sequenced was peripheral blood.

The CDR3 protein is CASSLGGGLRSNQPQHF. The DNA for the CDR3 is TGTGCCAGCAGCTTGGGAGGGGGCCTAAGGAGCAATCAGCCCCAGCATTTT. V is TRBV5-8 and J is TRBJ1-5; 7 positions match TRBD1. Trimming removed 0 bases from V and 1 base from J; junction bases left unmatched: 7. The germline V gene has CDR1 SGHTS and CDR2 YDEGEE. There are 17 residues in the CDR3. Full variable domain (missing parts from reference TRBV5-8 and TRBJ1-5): EAGVTQSPTHLIKTRGQQATLRCSPISGHTSVYWYQQALGLGLQFLLWYDEGEERNRGNFPPRFSGRQFPNYSSELNVNALELEDSALYLCASSLGGGLRSNQPQHFGDGTRLSIL.